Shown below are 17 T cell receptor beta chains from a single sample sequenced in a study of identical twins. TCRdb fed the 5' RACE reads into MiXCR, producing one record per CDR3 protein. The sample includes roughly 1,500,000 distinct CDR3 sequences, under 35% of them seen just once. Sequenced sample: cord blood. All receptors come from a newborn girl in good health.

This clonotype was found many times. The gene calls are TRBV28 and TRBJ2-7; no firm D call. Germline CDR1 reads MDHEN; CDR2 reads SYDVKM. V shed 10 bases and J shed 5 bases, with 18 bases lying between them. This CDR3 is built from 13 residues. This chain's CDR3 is CAIRDPLGNEQYF. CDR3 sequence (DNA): TGTGCCATCCGAGACCCACTTGGCAACGAGCAGTACTTC.

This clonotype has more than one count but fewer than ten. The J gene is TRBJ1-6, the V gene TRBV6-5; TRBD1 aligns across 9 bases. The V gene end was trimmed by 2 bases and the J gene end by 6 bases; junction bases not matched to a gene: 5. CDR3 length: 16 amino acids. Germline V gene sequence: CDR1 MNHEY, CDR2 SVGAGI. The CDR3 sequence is CASSYGDRVVNSPLHF. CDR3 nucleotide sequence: TGTGCCAGCAGTTACGGGGACAGGGTGGTTAATTCACCCCTCCACTTT.

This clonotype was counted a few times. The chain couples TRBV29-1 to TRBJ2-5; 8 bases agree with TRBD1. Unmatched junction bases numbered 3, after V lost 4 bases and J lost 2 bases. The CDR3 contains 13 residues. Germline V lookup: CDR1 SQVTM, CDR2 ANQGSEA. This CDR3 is CSVGDRLQETQYF. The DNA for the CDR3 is TGCAGCGTTGGGGACAGGTTACAAGAGACCCAGTACTTC.

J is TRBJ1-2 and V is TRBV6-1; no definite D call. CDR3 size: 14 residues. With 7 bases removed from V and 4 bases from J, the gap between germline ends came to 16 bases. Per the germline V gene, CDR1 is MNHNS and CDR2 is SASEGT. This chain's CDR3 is CASINIGSGYGYTF. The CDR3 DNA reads TGTGCCAGCATAAACATAGGGAGTGGCTATGGCTACACCTTC.

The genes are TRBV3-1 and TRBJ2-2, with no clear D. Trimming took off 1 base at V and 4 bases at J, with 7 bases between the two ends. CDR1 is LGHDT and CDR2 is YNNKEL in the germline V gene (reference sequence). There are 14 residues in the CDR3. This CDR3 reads CASSQVIGTGELFF. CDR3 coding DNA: TGTGCCAGCAGCCAAGTTATCGGCACCGGGGAGCTGTTTTTT.

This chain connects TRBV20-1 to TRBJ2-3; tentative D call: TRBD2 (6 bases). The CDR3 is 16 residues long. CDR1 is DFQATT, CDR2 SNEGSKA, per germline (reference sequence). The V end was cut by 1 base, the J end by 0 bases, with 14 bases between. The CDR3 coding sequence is TGCAGTGCTAGAGGAATGGGGGACTGGAGCACAGATACGCAGTATTTT. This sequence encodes CSARGMGDWSTDTQYF.

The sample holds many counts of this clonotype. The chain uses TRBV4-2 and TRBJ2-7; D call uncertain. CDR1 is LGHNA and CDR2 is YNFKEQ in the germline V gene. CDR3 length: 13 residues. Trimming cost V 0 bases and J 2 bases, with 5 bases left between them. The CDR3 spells CASSQDNTYEQYF. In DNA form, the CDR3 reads TGTGCCAGCAGCCAAGATAACACCTACGAGCAGTACTTC.

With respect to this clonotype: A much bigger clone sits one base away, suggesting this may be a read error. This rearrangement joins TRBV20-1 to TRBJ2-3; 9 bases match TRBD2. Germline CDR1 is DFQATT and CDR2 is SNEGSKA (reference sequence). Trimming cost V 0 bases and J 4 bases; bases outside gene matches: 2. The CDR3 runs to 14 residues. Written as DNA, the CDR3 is TGCAGTGCTAGAGAGCGGGGGGGCCCAGATACGCAGTATTTT. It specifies CSARERGGPDTQYF.

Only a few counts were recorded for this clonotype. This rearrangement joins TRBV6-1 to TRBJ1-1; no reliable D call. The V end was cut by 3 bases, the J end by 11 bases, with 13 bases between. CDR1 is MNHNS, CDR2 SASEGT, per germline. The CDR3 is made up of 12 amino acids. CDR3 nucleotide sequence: TGTGCCAGCAGTGACTATGGGTATCACGCTTTCTTT. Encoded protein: CASSDYGYHAFF.

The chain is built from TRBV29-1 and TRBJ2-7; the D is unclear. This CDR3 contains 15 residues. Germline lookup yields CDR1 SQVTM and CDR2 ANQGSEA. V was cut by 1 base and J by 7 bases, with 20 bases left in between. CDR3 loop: CSVEVISGPYNEQYF. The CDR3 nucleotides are TGCAGCGTTGAAGTCATTTCGGGTCCTTACAATGAGCAGTACTTC.

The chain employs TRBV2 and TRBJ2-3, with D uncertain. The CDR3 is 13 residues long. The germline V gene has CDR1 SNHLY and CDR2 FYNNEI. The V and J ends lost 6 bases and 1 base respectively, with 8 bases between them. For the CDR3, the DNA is TGTGCCAGCAGAGGACCCCGCACAGATACGCAGTATTTT. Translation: CASRGPRTDTQYF.

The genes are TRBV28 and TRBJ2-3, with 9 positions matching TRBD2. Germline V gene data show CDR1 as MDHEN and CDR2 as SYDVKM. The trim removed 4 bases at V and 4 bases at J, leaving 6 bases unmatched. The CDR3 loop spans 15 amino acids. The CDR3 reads CASSSAGGGADTQYF. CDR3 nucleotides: TGTGCCAGCAGTTCGGCGGGAGGGGGGGCAGATACGCAGTATTTT.

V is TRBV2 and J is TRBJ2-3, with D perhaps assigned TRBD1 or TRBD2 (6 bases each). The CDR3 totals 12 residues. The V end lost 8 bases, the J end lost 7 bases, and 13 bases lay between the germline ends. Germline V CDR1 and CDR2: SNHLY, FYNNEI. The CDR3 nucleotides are TGTGCCAGCGCGGGACAAGGATATACGCAGTATTTT. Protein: CASAGQGYTQYF.

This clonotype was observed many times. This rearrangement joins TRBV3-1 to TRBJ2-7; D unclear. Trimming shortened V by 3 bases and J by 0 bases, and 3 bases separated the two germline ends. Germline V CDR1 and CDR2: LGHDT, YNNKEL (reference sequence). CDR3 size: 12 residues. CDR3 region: CASSQLSYEQYF. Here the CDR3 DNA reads TGTGCCAGCAGCCAGCTCTCCTACGAGCAGTACTTC.

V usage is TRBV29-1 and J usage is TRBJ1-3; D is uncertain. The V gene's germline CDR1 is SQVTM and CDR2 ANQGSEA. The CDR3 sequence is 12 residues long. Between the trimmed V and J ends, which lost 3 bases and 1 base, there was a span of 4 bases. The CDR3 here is CSVEGSGNTIYF. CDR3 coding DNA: TGCAGCGTTGAGGGTTCTGGAAACACCATATATTTT.

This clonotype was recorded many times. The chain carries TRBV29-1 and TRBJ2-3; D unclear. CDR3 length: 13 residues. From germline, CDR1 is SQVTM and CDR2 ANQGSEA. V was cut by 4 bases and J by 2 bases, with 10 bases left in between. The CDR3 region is CSVAGVATDTQYF. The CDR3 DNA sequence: TGCAGCGTTGCAGGAGTAGCCACAGATACGCAGTATTTT.

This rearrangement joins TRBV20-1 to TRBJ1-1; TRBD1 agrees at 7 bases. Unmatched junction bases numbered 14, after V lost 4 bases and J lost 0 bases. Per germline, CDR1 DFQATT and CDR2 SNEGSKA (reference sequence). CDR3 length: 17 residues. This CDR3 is CSANPGQRLLLNTEAFF. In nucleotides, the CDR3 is TGCAGTGCTAACCCGGGACAGAGACTTTTATTGAACACTGAAGCTTTCTTT.